This entry describes one T cell receptor (beta chain). What it binds is not known. The entry originates in a study of T cell responses to AZD1222 COVID-19 vaccine. Study results and caveats: Researchers report vaccine-associated CD4 TCRs spanning spike, with dominance at 160-218 and 743-854.

Germline lookup yields CDR1 GTSNPN and CDR2 SVGIG (reference sequence). V dropped 1 base and J dropped 0 bases, with 13 bases sitting between them. The CDR3 is made up of 16 amino acids. Sequenced by immunoSEQ multiplex PCR; TCRdb stores in-frame clones only, minus some. The data contain some 170,000 clones, roughly 92% of them singletons. The sample in question was peripheral blood, obtained on day 0 of AZD1222 vaccination. The sequence was collected from an adult in good health. This chain uses TRBV30 with TRBJ2-1; D not resolved. In nucleotides, the CDR3 is TGTGCCTGGAGTGAGGCCTCCGTACCCTCCTACAATGAGCAGTTCTTC. As protein: CAWSEASVPSYNEQFF.